This TCR beta chain came from a study of blood T cell repertoires in COVID-19. Study-wide context: Nucleic acid was either cDNA or gDNA, and it came from T cells, B-cell-depleted T cells, or PBMCs.

In the source study's methods: Nucleated cell counts were estimated from reference gene primer amplification. Only in-frame clones appear in the TCRdb table, and some are missing; sequencing was by immunoSEQ multiplex PCR. The V and J calls and the clone size are those of that table, but D and trimming were determined from the DNA. Here the sample spans about 56,000 clones, 89% being singletons. Trimming took off 4 bases at V and 1 base at J, with 14 bases between the two ends. CDR1 is PRHDT, CDR2 FYEKMQ, per germline (reference sequence). The CDR3 has 16 amino acids. The chain employs TRBV13 and TRBJ1-5; D is perhaps TRBD1 (5 bases). Sequencing was carried out using peripheral blood. The source is a human donor in a cohort sampled during active COVID-19. CDR3 in amino acids: CASSSSTVGSNQPQHF. The CDR3 nucleotides are TGTGCCAGCAGCTCATCGACAGTCGGGAGCAATCAGCCCCAGCATTTT.